This T cell receptor beta chain was documented in a study of shared clonotypes between healthy human individuals. Findings of the study overall: Relative to memory subsets, naive subsets generally showed larger estimated richness. Lower generation probabilities were found for non-shared clonotypes than for those shared by all four donors. Among donors, the sharing of clonotypes was expected to be influenced by sequencing depth.

As defined, naive CD8 cells were CD45RO-negative and positively selected for CCR7, with terminally differentiated effector memory CD45RA+ cells excluded. In the original analysis: Junction-only sequences without quality scores were provided by ImmunoSEQ, so filtering was different. Assay used: immunoSEQ multiplex PCR; TCRdb lists only in-frame clones, some missing. The V and J calls and the clone size are those of that table, but D and trimming were determined from the DNA. The sample consists of roughly 2 million clones, about 95% of them appearing once. Trimming took 0 bases from V and 0 from J, leaving 8 bases between them. Germline CDR1 and CDR2: SGDLS and YYNGEE. This CDR3 has 15 residues. This clone was counted between two and nine times. Antigen: not known.

The clonotype originates from a man younger than 35 in good health. Sequencing used naive CD8+ T cells sorted from blood. The V gene is TRBV9, the J gene TRBJ2-3, with unresolved D. The CDR3 nucleotides are TGTGCCAGCAGCGTAGGTGTAGATAGCACAGATACGCAGTATTTT. This encodes CASSVGVDSTDTQYF.